Below are 27 T cell receptor beta chains sequenced from a single sample in a study of graft-versus-host responses after intestinal transplantation. Assay used: immunoSEQ multiplex PCR; TCRdb lists only in-frame clones, some missing. This sample has 95,000 to 110,000 clones; more than 75% occur once, and the top ten carry about 0.9%. These receptors' antigens are unknown. This material consisted of unstimulated CD4+ T cells sorted from spleen or lymph node cells, taken before intestinal transplant. These receptors came from a human donor who received an intestinal transplant.

The V call is TRBV25-1, the J call TRBJ1-6; tentatively, D is TRBD1 (6 bases). The CDR3 loop spans 16 amino acids. CDR1 is MGHDK and CDR2 is SYGVNS in the germline V gene. V shed 6 bases and J shed 2 bases, with 14 bases lying between them. In nucleotides, the CDR3 is TGTGCCAGCAGAGGAGCAGGGGTACCCTATAATTCACCCCTCCACTTT. This translates into CASRGAGVPYNSPLHF.

The chain joins TRBV6-6 to TRBJ2-3; D remains unclear. Germline V gives CDR1 MNHNY, CDR2 SVGAGI (reference sequence). The CDR3 runs 15 residues. V was pared by 5 bases and J by 3 bases, with 15 bases between. This CDR3 is CASSPRAAWTDTQYF. CDR3 DNA: TGTGCCAGCAGTCCCCGGGCAGCTTGGACAGATACGCAGTATTTT.

The chain carries TRBV15 and TRBJ2-5; 9 bases align to TRBD2. After removal of 3 bases from V and 2 bases from J, the junction contained 1 base not matched to a gene. Per germline, CDR1 LNHNV and CDR2 YYDKDF (reference sequence). This CDR3 region has 14 residues. The chain's CDR3 is CATSRTSGQETQYF. The CDR3, as DNA: TGTGCCACCAGCAGGACTAGCGGACAAGAGACCCAGTACTTC.

The table lists this clone with a few counts. The identical CDR3 is also encoded by other nucleotide sequences in the sample. The rearrangement uses TRBV27 and TRBJ2-5; possibly TRBD2 for D (6 bases). Germline CDR1 and CDR2: MNHEY and SMNVEV (reference sequence). CDR3 length: 14 amino acids. Trimming took 0 bases from V and 3 from J, leaving 8 bases between them. The CDR3 loop reads CASSLSGLKETQYF. CDR3 nucleotides: TGTGCCAGCAGTTTATCGGGACTGAAAGAGACCCAGTACTTC.

The rearrangement joins TRBV28 to TRBJ2-3, with 16 bases matching TRBD2. The CDR3 loop spans 18 amino acids. Germline CDR1 and CDR2: MDHEN and SYDVKM. With V trimmed by 10 bases and J by 2 bases, 12 bases remained unmatched. The CDR3: CATMVLGLAGGNTDTQYF. The DNA of the CDR3 is TGTGCCACCATGGTTCTGGGACTAGCGGGAGGGAACACAGATACGCAGTATTTT.

The chain combines TRBV29-1 with TRBJ1-2; no firm D call. Germline CDR1 is SQVTM and CDR2 is ANQGSEA. V was shortened by 4 bases and J by 5 bases, with 11 bases between the two germline ends. This CDR3 has 12 residues. In nucleotides, the CDR3 is TGCAGCGTTGGTGGCGTGCGATATGGCTACACCTTC. This gives the protein CSVGGVRYGYTF.

The table lists this clone with a count of one. The V call is TRBV5-4, the J call TRBJ1-5, with unresolved D. Trimming shortened V by 0 bases and J by 0 bases, and 7 bases separated the two germline ends. The CDR3 runs 15 residues. The germline V gene has CDR1 SGHNT and CDR2 YYREEE (reference sequence). This chain's CDR3 is CASSLAPDSNQPQHF. The CDR3 coding sequence is TGTGCCAGCAGCTTGGCACCTGATAGCAATCAGCCCCAGCATTTT.

The chain uses TRBV2 and TRBJ2-7, with no clear D. Germline V CDR1 and CDR2: SNHLY, FYNNEI. The CDR3 sequence is 14 residues long. V lost 3 bases and J lost 1, with 10 bases in between. CDR3 DNA sequence: TGTGCCAGCAGTGACCCAGTCCTATCCTACGAGCAGTACTTC. Amino acids: CASSDPVLSYEQYF.

The chain has TRBV11-2 and TRBJ1-6; D not certain. Per the germline V gene, CDR1 is SGHAT and CDR2 is FQNNGV. V was cut by 5 bases and J by 5 bases, with 10 bases left in between. The CDR3 covers 14 residues. DNA of the CDR3: TGTGCCAGCAGCCCTACAAGGAATAATTCACCCCTCCACTTT. This sequence encodes CASSPTRNNSPLHF.

The chain has TRBV28 and TRBJ1-2; maybe TRBD1 (5 bases). This CDR3 region has 15 residues. Germline assignment: CDR1 MDHEN and CDR2 SYDVKM. V lost 5 bases and J lost 6, with 19 bases in between. The CDR3 is CASSSTGFLSDGYTF. Here the CDR3 DNA reads TGTGCCAGCAGTAGCACAGGTTTCTTGTCTGATGGCTACACCTTC.

This chain connects TRBV29-1 to TRBJ1-2, with TRBD1 as a possible D gene (6 bases). Germline values: CDR1 SQVTM, CDR2 ANQGSEA. V was pared by 7 bases and J by 2 bases, with 11 bases between. CDR3 length: 12 residues. The CDR3 region has the DNA TGCAGCGCCAAACAGGGAAACTATGGCTACACCTTC. Amino acid sequence: CSAKQGNYGYTF. Drawing the rest from reference TRBV29-1 and TRBJ1-2, the complete variable domain is SAVISQKPSRDICQRGTSLTIQCQVDSQVTMMFWYRQQPGQSLTLIATANQGSEATYESGFVIDKFPISRPNLTFSTLTVSNMSPEDSSIYLCSAKQGNYGYTFGSGTRLTVV.

This sequence joins TRBV2 and TRBJ2-2, with TRBD1 matching over 7 bases. Germline CDR1 SNHLY, CDR2 FYNNEI. The CDR3 runs 15 residues. V trimming: 2 bases; J trimming: 0 bases; junction bases outside the gene matches: 0. DNA of the CDR3: TGTGCCAGCAGTGAACAGGGGGCGAACACCGGGGAGCTGTTTTTT. Residues: CASSEQGANTGELFF.

This clone was picked up one time. V usage is TRBV7-6 and J usage is TRBJ2-5; D is unclear. Trimming left V 6 bases short and J 2 bases short, with 10 bases between. This CDR3 is built from 13 residues. CDR1 SGHVS and CDR2 FNYEAQ come from the germline V gene. CDR3 sequence: CASSSPRQETQYF. The CDR3, as DNA: TGTGCCAGCAGTTCGCCCAGACAAGAGACCCAGTACTTC.

The V call is TRBV5-1, the J call TRBJ2-7; D might be TRBD2 (6 bases). Trimming removed 2 bases at V and 5 bases at J, with 11 bases between. The CDR3 totals 13 residues. The V gene's germline CDR1 is SGHRS and CDR2 YFSETQ. In nucleotides, the CDR3 is TGCGCCAGCAGCTTTAAGGCGGGGCACGAGCAGTACTTC. Encoded protein: CASSFKAGHEQYF.

This clone occurred once. The J gene is TRBJ2-2, the V gene TRBV7-9; perhaps TRBD1 as D (6 bases). Trimming took 0 bases from V and 6 from J, leaving 8 bases between them. The germline CDR1 and CDR2 sequences are SEHNR and FQNEAQ (reference sequence). This CDR3 contains 14 residues. The CDR3: CASSLAQGSGELFF. DNA for the CDR3: TGTGCCAGCAGCTTAGCACAGGGATCCGGGGAGCTGTTTTTT.

The chain has TRBV5-4 and TRBJ2-2; TRBD2 is a possible D gene (5 bases). V lost 2 bases and J 7 bases, leaving 12 bases between the germline ends. Germline assignment: CDR1 SGHNT and CDR2 YYREEE (reference sequence). The CDR3 extends over 14 amino acids. The CDR3 nucleotides read TGTGCCAGCAGCTTTGTCGGGATGGGCGGGGAGCTGTTTTTT. Translated: CASSFVGMGGELFF.

The genes are TRBV6-1 and TRBJ2-5; D gene ambiguous. The length of the CDR3 is 15 residues. Per the germline V gene, CDR1 is MNHNS and CDR2 is SASEGT. V shed 0 bases and J shed 5 bases, with 13 bases lying between them. CDR3 protein: CASSEASPGWETQYF. Written as DNA, the CDR3 is TGTGCCAGCAGTGAAGCGTCCCCTGGATGGGAGACCCAGTACTTC.

The CDR3 DNA sequence: TGTGCCAGCAGTGAAAGGACAGGGGGCGATGGCGATGGCTACACCTTC. Protein sequence: CASSERTGGDGDGYTF. V is TRBV2 and J is TRBJ1-2; 11 bases are a match to TRBD1. After removal of 2 bases from V and 6 bases from J, the junction contained 8 bases not matched to a gene. The CDR3 extends over 16 amino acids. The germline CDR1 and CDR2 sequences are SNHLY and FYNNEI.

The chain recombines TRBV7-3 with TRBJ2-1; 12 bases align to TRBD2. Germline CDR1 reads SGHTA; CDR2 reads FQGTGA. Unmatched junction bases numbered 6, after V lost 0 bases and J lost 3 bases. The CDR3 length is 18 residues. CDR3 region: CASSLTLLTSGGYNEQFF. CDR3 DNA: TGTGCCAGCAGCTTAACCCTCCTGACTAGCGGGGGCTACAATGAGCAGTTCTTC.

This chain uses TRBV19 with TRBJ2-5; weak D call: TRBD1 (6 bases). The DNA matches TRBJ2-7 better at its end, which makes the J call doubtful. Germline CDR1 reads LNHDA; CDR2 reads SQIVND (reference sequence). The CDR3 contains 14 residues. The CDR3 DNA reads TGTGCCAGTAGCCCTATAGGGGGTCTCTACGAGCAGTACTTC. Encoded protein: CASSPIGGLYEQYF.

This chain uses TRBV4-1 with TRBJ2-4; 10 bases match TRBD2. With V trimmed by 4 bases and J by 7 bases, 7 bases remained unmatched. The CDR3 contains 15 residues. Germline CDR1 and CDR2: MGHRA and YSYEKL. CDR3 region: CASSLTERGGNIQYF. The CDR3 bases are TGCGCCAGCAGCCTTACGGAGCGGGGGGGGAACATTCAGTACTTC.

DNA of the CDR3: TGTGCCAGCAGCGGGGGAGGCAGGGGACACTCGGAGACCCAGTACTTC. Translating gives CASSGGGRGHSETQYF. The rearrangement uses TRBV9 and TRBJ2-5; D may correspond to TRBD1 or TRBD2 (6 bases each). CDR1 SGDLS and CDR2 YYNGEE come from the germline V gene. The CDR3 consists of 16 residues. V was shortened by 3 bases and J by 5 bases, with 20 bases between the two germline ends. The variable domain in full, with the rest retrieved from reference TRBV9 and TRBJ2-5, is DSGVTQTPKHLITATGQRVTLRCSPRSGDLSVYWYQQSLDQGLQFLIQYYNGEERAKGNILERFSAQQFPDLHSELNLSSLELGDSALYFCASSGGGRGHSETQYFGPGTRLLVL.

The count of this clone is one. The chain joins TRBV10-3 to TRBJ2-1; D is unclear. V was cut by 6 bases and J by 6 bases, with 6 bases left in between. This CDR3 is built from 11 residues. Germline CDR1 reads ENHRY; CDR2 reads SYGVKD. The CDR3 DNA follows: TGTGCCATCAGGGCTATCAATGAGCAGTTCTTC. Amino acids: CAIRAINEQFF.

The chain employs TRBV15 and TRBJ1-5; D not resolved. The CDR3 is 14 residues long. The germline CDR1 and CDR2 sequences are LNHNV and YYDKDF (reference sequence). Trimming left V 4 bases short and J 7 bases short, with 14 bases between. CDR3 coding DNA: TGTGCCACCAGCATATTCTTTAGGGAGCAGCCCCAGCATTTT. Translated: CATSIFFREQPQHF.

This clone was found once. The chain is built from TRBV25-1 and TRBJ2-3, with D perhaps matching TRBD2 (6 bases). The CDR3 spans 13 residues. V shed 7 bases and J shed 1 base, with 9 bases lying between them. Germline V gene data show CDR1 as MGHDK and CDR2 as SYGVNS. Written as DNA, the CDR3 is TGTGCCAGCACGCGGGGAGGCACAGATACGCAGTATTTT. Protein product: CASTRGGTDTQYF.

The chain combines TRBV5-4 with TRBJ2-5, with a possible D match to TRBD2 (6 bases). This CDR3 spans 17 amino acids. Germline V gene data show CDR1 as SGHNT and CDR2 as YYREEE (reference sequence). Trimming took 5 bases from V and 3 from J, leaving 23 bases between them. The CDR3 region is CASSSITGDSLKETQYF. As DNA, the CDR3 is TGTGCCAGCAGTTCTATTACCGGGGACTCATTGAAAGAGACCCAGTACTTC.

The V and J genes are TRBV4-1 and TRBJ2-7; the D gene is possibly TRBD1 (6 bases). The V end lost 3 bases, the J end lost 0 bases, and 9 bases lay between the germline ends. The CDR3 contains 14 residues. Germline values: CDR1 MGHRA, CDR2 YSYEKL. CDR3 loop: CASSQWTASYEQYF. Here the CDR3 DNA reads TGCGCCAGCAGCCAGTGGACAGCCTCCTACGAGCAGTACTTC.